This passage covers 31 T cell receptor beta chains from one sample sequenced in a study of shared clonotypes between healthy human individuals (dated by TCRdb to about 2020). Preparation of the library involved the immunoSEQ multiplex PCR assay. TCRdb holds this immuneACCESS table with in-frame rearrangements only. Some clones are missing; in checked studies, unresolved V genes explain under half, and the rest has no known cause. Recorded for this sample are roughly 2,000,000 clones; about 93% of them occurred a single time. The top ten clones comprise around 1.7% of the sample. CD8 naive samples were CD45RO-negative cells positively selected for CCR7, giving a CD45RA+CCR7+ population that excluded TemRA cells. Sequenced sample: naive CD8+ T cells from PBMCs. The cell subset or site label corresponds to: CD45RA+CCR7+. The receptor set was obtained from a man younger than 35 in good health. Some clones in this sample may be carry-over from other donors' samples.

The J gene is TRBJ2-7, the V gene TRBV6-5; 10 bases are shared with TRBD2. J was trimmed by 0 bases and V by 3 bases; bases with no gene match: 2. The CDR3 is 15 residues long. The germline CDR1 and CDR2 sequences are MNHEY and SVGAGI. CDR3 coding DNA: TGTGCCAGCAGTTATAGACTAGCGGGCTCCTACGAGCAGTACTTC. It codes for CASSYRLAGSYEQYF.

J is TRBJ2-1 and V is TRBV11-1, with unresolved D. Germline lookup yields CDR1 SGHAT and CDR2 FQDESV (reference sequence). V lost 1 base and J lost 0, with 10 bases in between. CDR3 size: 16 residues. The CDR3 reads CASSLDVGSSYNEQFF. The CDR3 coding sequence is TGTGCCAGCAGCTTAGATGTGGGCAGCTCCTACAATGAGCAGTTCTTC. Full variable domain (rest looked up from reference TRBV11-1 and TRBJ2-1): EAEVAQSPRYKITEKSQAVAFWCDPISGHATLYWYRQILGQGPELLVQFQDESVVDDSQLPKDRFSAERLKGVDSTLKIQPAELGDSAMYLCASSLDVGSSYNEQFFGPGTRLTVL.

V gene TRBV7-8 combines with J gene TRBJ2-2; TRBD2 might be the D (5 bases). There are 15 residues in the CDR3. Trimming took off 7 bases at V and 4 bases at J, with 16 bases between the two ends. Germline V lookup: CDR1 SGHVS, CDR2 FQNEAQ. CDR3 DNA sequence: TGTGCCAGCATCGCCGGGATAGGGATCACCGGGGAGCTGTTTTTT. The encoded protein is CASIAGIGITGELFF.

The CDR3 DNA follows: TGTGCCAGCAGCCACCGACTAGCGGGGATATACGAGCAGTACTTC. It translates to CASSHRLAGIYEQYF. The chain uses TRBV4-2 and TRBJ2-7; 11 nucleotides align to TRBD2. This CDR3 region has 15 residues. Germline lookup yields CDR1 LGHNA and CDR2 YNFKEQ. After removal of 3 bases from V and 4 bases from J, the junction contained 5 bases not matched to a gene.

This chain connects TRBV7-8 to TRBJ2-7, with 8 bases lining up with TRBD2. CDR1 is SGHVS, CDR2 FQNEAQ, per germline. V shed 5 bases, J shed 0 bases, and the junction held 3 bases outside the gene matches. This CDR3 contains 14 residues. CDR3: CASSISGTSYEQYF. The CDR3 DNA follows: TGTGCCAGCAGCATTAGCGGGACCTCCTACGAGCAGTACTTC.

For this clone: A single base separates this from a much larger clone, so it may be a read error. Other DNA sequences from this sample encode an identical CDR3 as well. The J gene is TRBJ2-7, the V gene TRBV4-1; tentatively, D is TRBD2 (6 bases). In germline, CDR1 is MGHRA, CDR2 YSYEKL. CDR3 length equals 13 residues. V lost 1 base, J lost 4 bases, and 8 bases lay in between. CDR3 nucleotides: TGCGCCAGCAGCCAAGGACTAGGTTACGAGCAGTACTTC. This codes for CASSQGLGYEQYF.

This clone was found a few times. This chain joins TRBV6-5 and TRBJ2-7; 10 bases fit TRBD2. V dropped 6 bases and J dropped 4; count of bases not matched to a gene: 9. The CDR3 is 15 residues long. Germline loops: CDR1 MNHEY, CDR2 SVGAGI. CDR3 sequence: CASRPLAGVSYEQYF. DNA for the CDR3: TGTGCCAGCAGACCCCTAGCGGGAGTTAGTTACGAGCAGTACTTC.

The CDR3 sequence is CASEGPPSYNEQFF. For the CDR3, the DNA is TGTGCCAGCGAGGGCCCTCCGTCCTACAATGAGCAGTTCTTC. The chain uses TRBV6-1 and TRBJ2-1, with D possibly matching TRBD2 (5 bases). CDR1 MNHNS and CDR2 SASEGT come from the germline V gene. The CDR3 runs to 14 residues. Trimming took 8 bases from V and 1 from J, leaving 12 bases between them.

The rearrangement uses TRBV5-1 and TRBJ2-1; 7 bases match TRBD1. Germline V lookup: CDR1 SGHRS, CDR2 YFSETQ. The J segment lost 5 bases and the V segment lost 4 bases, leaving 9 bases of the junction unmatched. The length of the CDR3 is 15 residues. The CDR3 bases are TGCGCCAGCAGCACCCGGACAGGCCGCGACAATGAGCAGTTCTTC. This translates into CASSTRTGRDNEQFF. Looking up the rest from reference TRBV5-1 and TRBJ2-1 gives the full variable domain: KAGVTQTPRYLIKTRGQQVTLSCSPISGHRSVSWYQQTPGQGLQFLFEYFSETQRNKGNFPGRFSGRQFSNSRSEMNVSTLELGDSALYLCASSTRTGRDNEQFFGPGTRLTVL.

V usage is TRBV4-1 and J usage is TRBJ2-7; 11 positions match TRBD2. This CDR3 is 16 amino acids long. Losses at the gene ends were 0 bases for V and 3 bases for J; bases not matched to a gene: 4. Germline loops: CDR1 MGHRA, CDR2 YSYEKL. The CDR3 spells CASSQELAGEVYEQYF. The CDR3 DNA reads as TGCGCCAGCAGCCAAGAACTAGCGGGAGAGGTCTACGAGCAGTACTTC.

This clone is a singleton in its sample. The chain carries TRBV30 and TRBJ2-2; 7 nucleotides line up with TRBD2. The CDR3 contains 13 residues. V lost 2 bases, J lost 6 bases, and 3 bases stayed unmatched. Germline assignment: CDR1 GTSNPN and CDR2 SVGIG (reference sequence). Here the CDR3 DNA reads TGTGCCTGGAGTTTGACTAGCTCCGGGGAGCTGTTTTTT. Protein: CAWSLTSSGELFF.

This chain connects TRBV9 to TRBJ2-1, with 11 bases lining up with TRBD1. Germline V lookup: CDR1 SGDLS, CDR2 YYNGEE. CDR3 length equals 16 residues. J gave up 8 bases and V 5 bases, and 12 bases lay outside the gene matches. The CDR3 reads CASSPGTGGFRDEQFF. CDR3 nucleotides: TGTGCCAGCAGTCCAGGGACAGGGGGGTTCAGGGATGAGCAGTTCTTC.

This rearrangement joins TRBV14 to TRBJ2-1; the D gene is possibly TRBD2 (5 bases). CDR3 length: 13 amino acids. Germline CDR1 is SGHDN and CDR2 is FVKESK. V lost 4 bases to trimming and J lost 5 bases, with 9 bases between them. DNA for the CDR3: TGTGCCAGCAGCCGACTACCACACAATGAGCAGTTCTTC. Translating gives CASSRLPHNEQFF.

CDR3 residues: CASRRSGSDSYNEQFF. CDR3 in DNA: TGTGCCAGCAGACGTAGCGGGAGCGACTCCTACAATGAGCAGTTCTTC. The chain is built from TRBV11-2 and TRBJ2-1; 9 bases fit TRBD2. CDR3 length equals 16 residues. With V trimmed by 6 bases and J by 0 bases, 6 bases remained unmatched. Germline assignment: CDR1 SGHAT and CDR2 FQNNGV.

CDR3 in DNA: TGTGCCAGCAGCTTCGTGAACACTGAAGCTTTCTTT. Its protein product is CASSFVNTEAFF. The V call is TRBV11-2, the J call TRBJ1-1; no reliable D call. This CDR3 is 12 amino acids long. Germline V gene sequence: CDR1 SGHAT, CDR2 FQNNGV. Trimming left V 3 bases short and J 0 bases short, with 2 bases between.

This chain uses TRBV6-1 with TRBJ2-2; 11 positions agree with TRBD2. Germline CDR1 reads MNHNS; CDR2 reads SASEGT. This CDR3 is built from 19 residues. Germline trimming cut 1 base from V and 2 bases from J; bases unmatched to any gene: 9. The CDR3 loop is CASSEGWLAGGLNTGELFF. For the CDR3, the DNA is TGTGCCAGCAGTGAAGGTTGGCTAGCGGGAGGCCTAAACACCGGGGAGCTGTTTTTT.

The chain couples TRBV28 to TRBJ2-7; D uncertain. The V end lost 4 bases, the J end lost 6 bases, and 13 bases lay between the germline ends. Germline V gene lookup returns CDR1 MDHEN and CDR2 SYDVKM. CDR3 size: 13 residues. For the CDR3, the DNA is TGTGCCAGCAGTTCCAACCCCGCTGGCGAGCAGTACTTC. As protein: CASSSNPAGEQYF.

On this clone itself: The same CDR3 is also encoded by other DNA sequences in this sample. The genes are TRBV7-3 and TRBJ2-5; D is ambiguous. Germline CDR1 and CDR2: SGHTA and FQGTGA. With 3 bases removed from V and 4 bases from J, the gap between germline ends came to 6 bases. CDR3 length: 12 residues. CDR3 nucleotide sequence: TGTGCCAGCAGCTTCGATGGAGAGACCCAGTACTTC. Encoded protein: CASSFDGETQYF.

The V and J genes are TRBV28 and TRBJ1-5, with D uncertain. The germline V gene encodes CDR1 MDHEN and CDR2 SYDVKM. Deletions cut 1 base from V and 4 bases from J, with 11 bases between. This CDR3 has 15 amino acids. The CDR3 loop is CASSLFGFSNQPQHF. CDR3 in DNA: TGTGCCAGCAGTTTATTTGGGTTTTCGAATCAGCCCCAGCATTTT.

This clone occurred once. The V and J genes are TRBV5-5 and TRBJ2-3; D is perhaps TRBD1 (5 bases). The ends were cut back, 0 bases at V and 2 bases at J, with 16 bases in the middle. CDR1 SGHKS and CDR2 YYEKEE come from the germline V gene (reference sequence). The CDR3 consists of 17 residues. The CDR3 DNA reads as TGTGCCAGCAGCTTGGAGTGGGGCCCGGCCTTCACAGATACGCAGTATTTT. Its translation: CASSLEWGPAFTDTQYF.

CDR3 nucleotide sequence: TGTGCCAGCAGTAAGACCGGGACCCTATTTGTGTACGAGCAGTACTTC. Encoded protein: CASSKTGTLFVYEQYF. The rearrangement joins TRBV14 to TRBJ2-7, with D possibly being TRBD1 or TRBD2 (5 bases each). Trimming pared 6 bases from V and 4 bases from J, leaving 22 bases between. The CDR3 totals 16 residues. Germline CDR1 is SGHDN and CDR2 is FVKESK.

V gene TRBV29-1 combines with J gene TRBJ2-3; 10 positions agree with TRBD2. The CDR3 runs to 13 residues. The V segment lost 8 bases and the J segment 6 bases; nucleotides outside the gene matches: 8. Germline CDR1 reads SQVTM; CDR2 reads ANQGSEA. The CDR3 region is CSLQSGRGDTQYF. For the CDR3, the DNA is TGCAGCCTTCAAAGCGGGAGGGGCGATACGCAGTATTTT.

CDR3 loop: CASSQVESLKNTEAFF. The CDR3 DNA reads TGCGCCAGCAGCCAAGTGGAGTCTTTAAAGAACACTGAAGCTTTCTTT. This chain joins TRBV4-1 and TRBJ1-1; D remains ambiguous. Germline lookup yields CDR1 MGHRA and CDR2 YSYEKL. Trimming removed 1 base from V and 1 base from J, with 13 bases in between. The CDR3 extends over 16 amino acids.

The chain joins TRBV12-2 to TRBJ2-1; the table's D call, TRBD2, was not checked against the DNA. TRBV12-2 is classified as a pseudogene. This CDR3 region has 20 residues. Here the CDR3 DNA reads TGTGCAAGTCGCCTCCGACTAGCGGGAGGGCCCTGCACCTCCTACAATGAGCAGTTCTTC. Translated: CASRLRLAGGPCTSYNEQFF.

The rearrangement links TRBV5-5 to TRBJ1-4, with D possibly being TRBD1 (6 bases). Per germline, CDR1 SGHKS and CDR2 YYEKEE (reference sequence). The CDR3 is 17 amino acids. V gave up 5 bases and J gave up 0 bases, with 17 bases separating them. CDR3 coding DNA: TGTGCCAGCAGTTTCTACAGGGACATTGCAACTAATGAAAAACTGTTTTTT. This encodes CASSFYRDIATNEKLFF.

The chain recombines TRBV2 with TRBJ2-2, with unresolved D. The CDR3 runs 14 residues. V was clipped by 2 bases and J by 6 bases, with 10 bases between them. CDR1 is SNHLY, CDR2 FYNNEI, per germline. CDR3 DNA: TGTGCCAGCAGTGAACTGGCCTATTCCGGGGAGCTGTTTTTT. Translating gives CASSELAYSGELFF.

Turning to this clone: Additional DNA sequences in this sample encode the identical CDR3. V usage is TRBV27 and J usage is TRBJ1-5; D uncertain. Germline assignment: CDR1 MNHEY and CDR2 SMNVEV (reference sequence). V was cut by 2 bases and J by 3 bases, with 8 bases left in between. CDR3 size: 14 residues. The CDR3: CASSLRGNNQPQHF. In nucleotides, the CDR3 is TGTGCCAGCAGTTTACGGGGTAACAATCAGCCCCAGCATTTT.

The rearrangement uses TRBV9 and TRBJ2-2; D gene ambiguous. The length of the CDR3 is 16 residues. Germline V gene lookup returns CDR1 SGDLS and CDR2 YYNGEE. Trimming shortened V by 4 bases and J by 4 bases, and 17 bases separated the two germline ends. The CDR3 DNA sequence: TGTGCCAGCAGCACGAATAGGGCAGGATCCACCGGGGAGCTGTTTTTT. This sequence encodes CASSTNRAGSTGELFF.

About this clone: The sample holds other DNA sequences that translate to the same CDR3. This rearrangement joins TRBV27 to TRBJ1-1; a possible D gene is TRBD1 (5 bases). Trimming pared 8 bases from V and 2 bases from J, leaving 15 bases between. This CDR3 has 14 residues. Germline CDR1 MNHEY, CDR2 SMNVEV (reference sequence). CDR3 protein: CASSLRGLNTEAFF. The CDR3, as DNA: TGTGCCAGCTCCTTGCGGGGACTAAACACTGAAGCTTTCTTT.

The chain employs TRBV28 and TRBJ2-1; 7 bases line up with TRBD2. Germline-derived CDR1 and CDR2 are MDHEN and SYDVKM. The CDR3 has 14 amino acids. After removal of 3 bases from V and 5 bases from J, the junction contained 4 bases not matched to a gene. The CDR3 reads CASSFAGENNEQFF. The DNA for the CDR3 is TGTGCCAGCAGTTTCGCGGGAGAAAACAATGAGCAGTTCTTC.

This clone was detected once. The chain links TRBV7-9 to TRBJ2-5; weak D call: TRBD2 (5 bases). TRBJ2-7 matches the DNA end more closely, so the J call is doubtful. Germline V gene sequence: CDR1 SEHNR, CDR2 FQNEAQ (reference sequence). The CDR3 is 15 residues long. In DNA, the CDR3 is TGTGCCAGCAGCTCAGGAGGCGAGGTGGCTTACGAGCAGTACTTC. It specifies CASSSGGEVAYEQYF.